A single sample gave rise to the 28 T cell receptor beta chains below, sequenced in a study of vaccination effects on CD4 cells after COVID-19. Antigen-specific CD4+ T cells were first expanded with viral peptide pools by the ViraFEST assay and only then sequenced. Following 10 days of culture, CD4+ T cells were isolated. In the vaccine recipients, nucleocapsid antibodies were negative and there was no prior SARS-CoV-2 infection. Data came from immunoSEQ multiplex PCR; TCRdb stores just in-frame clones and leaves some out. Here the sample spans tens of thousands of clones, roughly 76% being singletons. Antigens for these TCRs are unknown. The material was CD4+ T cells from PBMCs cultured with SARS-CoV-2 spike peptides, obtained before COVID-19 vaccination. The receptor set was obtained from a human donor who received a COVID-19 vaccine.

J is TRBJ1-5 and V is TRBV2; D is perhaps TRBD1 (6 bases). Germline values: CDR1 SNHLY, CDR2 FYNNEI. CDR3 length equals 15 residues. Trimming pared 7 bases from V and 0 bases from J, leaving 13 bases between. This chain's CDR3 is CASTLTGNSNQPQHF. CDR3 DNA: TGTGCCAGCACCTTGACAGGAAATAGCAATCAGCCCCAGCATTTT.

This clone appeared a few times. The rearrangement links TRBV6-6 to TRBJ2-2; no reliable D call. V lost 6 bases, J lost 8 bases, and 7 bases lay in between. Looked up from germline, CDR1 is MNHNY and CDR2 is SVGAGI (reference sequence). The length of the CDR3 is 11 residues. CDR3 region: CASSLAGELFF. Here the CDR3 DNA reads TGTGCCAGCAGCCTGGCTGGGGAGCTGTTTTTT.

The chain recombines TRBV27 with TRBJ1-3; D is uncertain. CDR3 length equals 15 residues. Trimming pared 0 bases from V and 2 bases from J, leaving 8 bases between. The germline CDR1 and CDR2 sequences are MNHEY and SMNVEV (reference sequence). The CDR3 protein is CASSLSPITGNTIYF. Here the CDR3 DNA reads TGTGCCAGCAGTTTATCCCCTATTACTGGAAACACCATATATTTT.

The V and J genes are TRBV20-1 and TRBJ1-6, with a weak D call TRBD1 (5 bases). Germline V gene lookup returns CDR1 DFQATT and CDR2 SNEGSKA (reference sequence). The CDR3 consists of 11 residues. Trimming left V 5 bases short and J 13 bases short, with 12 bases between. CDR3 region: CSAGAGAPLHF. CDR3 in DNA: TGCAGTGCTGGAGCTGGGGCGCCCCTCCACTTT.

The chain carries TRBV3-1 (or the pseudogene TRBV3-2) and TRBJ1-4; D unresolved. CDR1 is LGHDT and CDR2 is YNNKEL in the germline V gene (reference sequence). The CDR3 spans 14 residues. Trimming took off 1 base at V and 8 bases at J, with 11 bases between the two ends. In DNA form, the CDR3 reads TGTGCCAGCAGCCAAGGTTTAAGACGGGAAAAACTGTTTTTT. This sequence encodes CASSQGLRREKLFF.

In its sample, this clone was seen a few times. The chain joins TRBV6-2 or TRBV6-3 to TRBJ1-1; D is ambiguous. The CDR3 length is 13 residues. CDR1 MNHEY and CDR2 SVGEGT come from the germline V gene. Trimming cost V 4 bases and J 0 bases, with 6 bases left between them. CDR3 protein: CASSSTVNTEAFF. CDR3 in DNA: TGTGCCAGCAGTTCGACCGTGAACACTGAAGCTTTCTTT.

V and J are TRBV12-5 and TRBJ1-4; weak D call: TRBD1 (5 bases). Per germline, CDR1 LGHNT and CDR2 FRNRAP. The V and J ends lost 4 bases and 8 bases respectively, with 20 bases between them. The CDR3 is made up of 16 amino acids. The CDR3 DNA reads TGTGCTAGTGGTTCGATAAAGCAGGGAACAGAGGAAAAACTGTTTTTT. Translated, it gives CASGSIKQGTEEKLFF.

The chain employs TRBV14 and TRBJ2-1; 9 nucleotides align to TRBD2. V lost 0 bases and J lost 0; bases outside the gene matches: 9. Germline V lookup: CDR1 SGHDN, CDR2 FVKESK. CDR3 length equals 19 residues. The CDR3 loop reads CASSQERLADIGSYNEQFF. The CDR3 DNA follows: TGTGCCAGCAGCCAAGAGAGACTAGCGGATATTGGCTCCTACAATGAGCAGTTCTTC. Supplemented by reference TRBV14 and TRBJ2-1, the full variable domain reads EAGVTQFPSHSVIEKGQTVTLRCDPISGHDNLYWYRRVMGKEIKFLLHFVKESKQDESGMPNNRFLAERTGGTYSTLKVQPAELEDSGVYFCASSQERLADIGSYNEQFFGPGTRLTVL.

The chain has TRBV18 and TRBJ2-5, with D possibly TRBD2 on 7 matching bases. V was shortened by 3 bases and J by 2 bases, with 13 bases between the two germline ends. CDR1 is KGHSH and CDR2 is LQKENI in the germline V gene. The CDR3 runs to 15 residues. This CDR3 is CASSPPRGGQETQYF. The CDR3 bases are TGTGCCAGCTCACCGCCGAGGGGGGGTCAAGAGACCCAGTACTTC. The entire variable domain, with the rest obtained from reference TRBV18 and TRBJ2-5, is as follows: NAGVMQNPRHLVRRRGQEARLRCSPMKGHSHVYWYRQLPEEGLKFMVYLQKENIIDESGMPKERFSAEFPKEGPSILRIQQVVRGDSAAYFCASSPPRGGQETQYFGPGTRLLVL.

The chain recombines TRBV10-3 with TRBJ2-3, with D perhaps TRBD2 (5 bases). Trimming cost V 6 bases and J 6 bases, with 10 bases left between them. Germline CDR1 is ENHRY and CDR2 is SYGVKD. The CDR3 length is 12 residues. CDR3 residues: CAIRDAGDTQYF. CDR3 in DNA: TGTGCCATCAGGGACGCGGGCGATACGCAGTATTTT.

This chain joins TRBV2 and TRBJ2-2, with no clear D. V was cut by 6 bases and J by 1 base, with 9 bases left in between. Germline lookup yields CDR1 SNHLY and CDR2 FYNNEI. CDR3 size: 14 residues. The CDR3 sequence is CASRGHRNTGELFF. CDR3 coding DNA: TGTGCCAGCAGAGGGCACCGGAACACCGGGGAGCTGTTTTTT.

V is TRBV6-5 and J is TRBJ2-7, with 9 positions matching TRBD2. The CDR3 contains 15 residues. V was pared by 6 bases and J by 4 bases, with 10 bases of the junction left unmatched. Germline V gene data show CDR1 as MNHEY and CDR2 as SVGAGI. CDR3 sequence (DNA): TGTGCCAGCAGCTCCGGGACTAGCATTATTTACGAGCAGTACTTC. Translation gives CASSSGTSIIYEQYF.

The rearrangement joins TRBV20-1 to TRBJ2-7; 12 bases align to TRBD2. The CDR3 is made up of 16 amino acids. Germline lookup yields CDR1 DFQATT and CDR2 SNEGSKA (reference sequence). After removal of 3 bases from V and 2 bases from J, the junction contained 8 bases not matched to a gene. CDR3 protein: CSASRPSGRATYEQYF. DNA of the CDR3: TGCAGTGCTAGTCGTCCTAGCGGGAGGGCGACCTACGAGCAGTACTTC.

This sequence joins TRBV29-1 and TRBJ1-2; 9 nucleotides line up with TRBD1. Germline V gene lookup returns CDR1 SQVTM and CDR2 ANQGSEA. V shed 5 bases and J 1 base; nucleotides not matched to a gene: 2. CDR3 length equals 13 residues. CDR3 amino acids: CSVPGQGNYGYTF. The CDR3 region has the DNA TGCAGCGTTCCGGGACAGGGTAACTATGGCTACACCTTC.

The chain uses TRBV5-6 and TRBJ2-3; D gene unclear. Germline CDR1 and CDR2: SGHDT and YYEEEE. The length of the CDR3 is 13 residues. Trimming pared 4 bases from V and 3 bases from J, leaving 9 bases between. The CDR3 is CASSPSMTDTQYF. The CDR3 bases are TGTGCCAGCAGCCCCTCCATGACAGATACGCAGTATTTT.

The chain is built from TRBV19 and TRBJ1-1; 10 bases align to TRBD1. CDR3 length: 17 residues. The junction had 9 bases not matched to a gene; V was cut back by 5 bases and J by 0 bases. Germline V CDR1 and CDR2: LNHDA, SQIVND (reference sequence). The CDR3: CASSPSGTGDMNTEAFF. As DNA, the CDR3 is TGTGCCAGTAGTCCGTCCGGGACAGGGGACATGAACACTGAAGCTTTCTTT.

This chain links TRBV29-1 with TRBJ2-3; D might be TRBD1 (6 bases). CDR3 length equals 14 residues. Germline V gene data show CDR1 as SQVTM and CDR2 as ANQGSEA. V shed 3 bases and J shed 0 bases, with 10 bases lying between them. The CDR3 region has the DNA TGCAGCGTTGAGGGGGCCACCAGCACAGATACGCAGTATTTT. Translating gives CSVEGATSTDTQYF.

The chain links TRBV28 to TRBJ1-1; the match to TRBD1 covers 7 bases. The germline V gene has CDR1 MDHEN and CDR2 SYDVKM. This CDR3 comprises 14 residues. V dropped 3 bases and J dropped 2; count of bases not matched to a gene: 3. Here the CDR3 reads CASSLRDSNTEAFF. Written as DNA, the CDR3 is TGTGCCAGCAGTTTGCGGGACAGCAACACTGAAGCTTTCTTT.

This chain uses TRBV4-2 with TRBJ1-6; D unresolved. V dropped 7 bases and J dropped 13 bases, with 23 bases sitting between them. Germline assignment: CDR1 LGHNA and CDR2 YNFKEQ. The CDR3 covers 15 residues. CDR3 nucleotides: TGTGCCAGCATGAAGGGAGGCAGGTCCCCCGACCCCCTCCACTTT. Translating gives CASMKGGRSPDPLHF.

The chain uses TRBV6-5 and TRBJ2-7; a weak D match, TRBD1 (5 bases). Germline V CDR1 and CDR2: MNHEY, SVGAGI. The V end lost 5 bases, the J end lost 3 bases, and 11 bases lay between the germline ends. CDR3 length equals 13 residues. The DNA for the CDR3 is TGTGCCAGCAGTATTGCAGGGAACTACGAGCAGTACTTC. It encodes CASSIAGNYEQYF.

This clone appeared a single time. At one of its ends the junction is not consistent with the germline gene, which may arise from a read error. The J gene is TRBJ2-3, the V gene TRBV29-1; either TRBD1 or TRBD2 may supply D (5 bases each). The CDR3 is made up of 14 amino acids. Germline V gene data show CDR1 as SQVTM and CDR2 as ANQGSEA. This CDR3 reads CSAEGAGSTDTQYF. The CDR3 DNA sequence: TGCAGCGCTGAAGGGGCGGGTTCCACAGATACGCAGTATTTT.

CDR3 nucleotide sequence: TGTGCCACCAGTGCTCTGGGACAGGGAGGGTCAGATACGCAGTATTTT. As protein: CATSALGQGGSDTQYF. The chain carries TRBV24-1 and TRBJ2-3, with 9 bases aligning to TRBD1. Trimming took 5 bases from V and 4 from J; bases not matched to a gene: 9. Germline lookup yields CDR1 KGHDR and CDR2 SFDVKD. The CDR3 runs to 16 residues.

In its sample, this clone was seen a few times. CDR3 amino acids: CASSNQGSGANVLTF. The CDR3 bases are TGTGCCAGCAGCAACCAGGGCTCTGGGGCCAACGTCCTGACTTTC. The J gene is TRBJ2-6, the V gene TRBV7-9, with a tentative D call TRBD1 (5 bases). This CDR3 has 15 amino acids. Germline V gives CDR1 SEHNR, CDR2 FQNEAQ (reference sequence). V was trimmed by 5 bases and J by 0 bases, leaving 8 bases between them.

The chain links TRBV4-1 to TRBJ1-2; 8 bases map to TRBD1. The germline gives CDR1 MGHRA, CDR2 YSYEKL. V lost 3 bases and J lost 1; bases outside the gene matches: 1. The CDR3 runs 14 residues. The CDR3 sequence is CASSQDRDNYGYTF. CDR3 coding DNA: TGCGCCAGCAGCCAGGACAGGGATAACTATGGCTACACCTTC.

The chain combines TRBV6-5 with TRBJ2-5, with 14 nucleotides matching TRBD2. The CDR3 loop spans 15 amino acids. The V and J ends lost 5 bases and 5 bases, in that order; junction bases with no gene match: 4. Looked up from germline, CDR1 is MNHEY and CDR2 is SVGAGI. The CDR3 spells CASSRLAGGGETQYF. The CDR3 bases are TGTGCCAGCAGTCGACTAGCGGGAGGGGGGGAGACCCAGTACTTC.

This chain joins TRBV5-4 and TRBJ2-5, with 8 bases aligning to TRBD2. CDR3 length equals 14 residues. V gave up 4 bases and J gave up 1 base; unmatched junction bases: 3. CDR1 and CDR2 from the germline V gene are SGHNT and YYREEE (reference sequence). The CDR3 loop reads CASSVRGGQETQYF. DNA of the CDR3: TGTGCCAGCAGCGTACGGGGGGGCCAAGAGACCCAGTACTTC.

V usage is TRBV6-6 and J usage is TRBJ1-6, with D possibly matching TRBD1 (6 bases). CDR3 length: 14 amino acids. V lost 5 bases and J lost 4, with 9 bases in between. Germline V gene lookup returns CDR1 MNHNY and CDR2 SVGAGI (reference sequence). The CDR3 spells CASSAGVYNSPLHF. CDR3 bases: TGTGCCAGCAGTGCAGGGGTTTATAATTCACCCCTCCACTTT.

A single count supports this clone. V gene TRBV19 combines with J gene TRBJ1-1; D not resolved. Trimming shortened V by 1 base and J by 2 bases, and 11 bases separated the two germline ends. Germline V gene sequence: CDR1 LNHDA, CDR2 SQIVND (reference sequence). This CDR3 has 15 amino acids. The CDR3 protein is CASSIVGSHNTEAFF. The CDR3 DNA is TGTGCCAGTAGTATAGTCGGCAGCCACAACACTGAAGCTTTCTTT.